The TCR beta chain described here comes from a study of a mutant IDH1 vaccine in newly diagnosed glioma. Looking at the study overall: Vaccine administration was initiated 4-6 weeks following radiotherapy alone, or with temozolomide cycles.

Concerning this clone itself: Its antigen is still unknown.

General study points: Pseudoprogression apparently tracked independently of changes in top peripheral T cell clonotypes.

Specified time point: week 5, during vaccination. Doses consisted of 300 ug of mutant IDH1 20-mer peptide each, paired with topical imiquimod. The donor cohort comprised cases of new WHO grade 3 or 4 IDH1-mutant, ATRX-lost astrocytoma. CDR1 and CDR2 from the germline V gene are SGHNT and YYREEE (reference sequence). This CDR3 region has 17 residues. The V segment lost 4 bases and the J segment 6 bases; nucleotides outside the gene matches: 15. Measured with immunoSEQ multiplex PCR; TCRdb has only the in-frame clones, and not every one. The profile shows about 56,000 clones, just under 90% of them singletons.

The TCR sequence derives from a woman aged 40-49 years with glioma. The chain joins TRBV5-4 to TRBJ1-2; 10 bases map to TRBD1. The sample in question was PBMCs, obtained from a glioma patient whose treatment included an IDH1 peptide vaccine. The CDR3 DNA reads TGTGCCAGCAGCACTCTTTACCGAGGGACAGGGGAGGATGGCTACACCTTC. This encodes CASSTLYRGTGEDGYTF.